Shown below are 7 T cell receptor beta chains from a single sample sequenced in a study of Graves' ophthalmopathy and Graves' hyperthyroidism. The TCR beta CDR3 regions underwent amplification from RNA transcripts. HTBI-primed RT-PCR formed the first round, and a multiplex PCR formed the second. Using its own MiXCR run on the multiplex PCR reads, TCRdb lists one record per CDR3 protein. This table holds roughly 300,000 distinct CDR3 sequences, about a sixth found once. Sequencing was performed on peripheral blood. These receptors originate from an adult man with Graves' ophthalmopathy.

This clonotype has a count of ten or more. Given a much more abundant clone one base away, this may be a read error. The CDR3 bases are TGTGCCAGCAGCCCCTTCAACCGGGACTTCCAGTGCTTC. This encodes CASSPFNRDFQCF. The chain joins TRBV7-2 to TRBJ2-5; TRBD2 is a possible D gene (6 bases). CDR3 length: 13 residues. Germline CDR1 and CDR2: SGHTA and FQGNSA.

V is TRBV6-2 or TRBV6-3 and J is TRBJ2-5, with 10 positions matching TRBD1. V shed 6 bases, J shed 4 bases, and the junction held 14 bases outside the gene matches. Germline CDR1 is MNHEY and CDR2 is SVGEGT. CDR3 size: 17 residues. Written as DNA, the CDR3 is TGTGCCAGCAGACTCCCCCACAAGACAGGGGGCGCAGAGACCCAGTACTTC. This sequence encodes CASRLPHKTGGAETQYF.

The chain uses TRBV12-3 or TRBV12-4 and TRBJ2-7, with a possible D match to TRBD2 (6 bases). This CDR3 has 16 amino acids. The V end was cut by 1 base, the J end by 2 bases, with 15 bases between. The CDR3 reads CASSLGNREVAYEQYF. In nucleotides, the CDR3 is TGTGCCAGCAGTTTAGGTAATAGGGAGGTGGCCTACGAGCAGTACTTC.

This clonotype was counted many times. The chain links TRBV12-3 or TRBV12-4 to TRBJ2-5; D is possibly TRBD1 (6 bases). The CDR3 runs 13 residues. V was cut by 4 bases and J by 4 bases, with 10 bases left in between. CDR3 residues: CASSSRGSETQYF. The CDR3 bases are TGTGCCAGCAGTTCCAGGGGTTCAGAGACCCAGTACTTC.

This clonotype was detected once. V is TRBV12-3 or TRBV12-4 and J is TRBJ2-7; 8 bases agree with TRBD2. The CDR3 runs 14 residues. The J segment lost 3 bases and the V segment lost 1 base, leaving 2 bases of the junction unmatched. The CDR3 DNA reads TGTGCCAGCAGTTTAGTTAGCGGGAACTACGAGCAGTACTTC. This translates into CASSLVSGNYEQYF.

This clonotype has a single count. The chain employs TRBV6-1 and TRBJ2-2; no firm D call. The CDR3 runs to 15 residues. Germline CDR1 and CDR2: MNHNS and SASEGT. V was cut by 4 bases and J by 1 base, with 10 bases left in between. CDR3 nucleotides: TGTGCCAGCAGTGCAGAGTTTCAGAACACCGGGGAGCTGTTTTTT. Its translation: CASSAEFQNTGELFF.

This clonotype was observed a few times. Since a much larger clone is just one base distant, this may be a read error. The CDR3 protein is CASSASGVTGELFF. The CDR3 DNA follows: TGTGCCAGCAGCGCATCAGGGGTCACCGGGGAGCTGTTTTTT. This chain connects TRBV9 to TRBJ2-2; D possibly corresponds to TRBD1 (6 bases). There are 14 residues in the CDR3. Germline V CDR1 and CDR2: SGDLS, YYNGEE. With 3 bases removed from V and 4 bases from J, the gap between germline ends came to 10 bases. The whole variable domain, filled in from reference TRBV9 and TRBJ2-2, reads DSGVTQTPKHLITATGQRVTLRCSPRSGDLSVYWYQQSLDQGLQFLIQYYNGEERAKGNILERFSAQQFPDLHSELNLSSLELGDSALYFCASSASGVTGELFFGEGSRLTVL.